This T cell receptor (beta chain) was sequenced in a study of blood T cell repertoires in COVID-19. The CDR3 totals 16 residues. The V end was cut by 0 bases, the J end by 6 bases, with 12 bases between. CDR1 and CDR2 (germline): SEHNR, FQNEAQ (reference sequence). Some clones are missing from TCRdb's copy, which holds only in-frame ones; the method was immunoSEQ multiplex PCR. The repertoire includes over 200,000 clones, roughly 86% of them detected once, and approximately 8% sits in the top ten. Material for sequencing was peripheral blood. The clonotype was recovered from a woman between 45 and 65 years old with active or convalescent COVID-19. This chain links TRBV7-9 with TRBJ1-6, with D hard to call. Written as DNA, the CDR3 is TGTGCCAGCAGCTTAGCCATGGGAGGAGCTAATTCACCCCTCCACTTT. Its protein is CASSLAMGGANSPLHF.